This TCR beta chain was recorded in a study of cytomegalovirus exposure and HLA in healthy donors. The PCR ran on 60 Vbeta and 13 Jbeta primers. This table comes from immunoSEQ multiplex PCR, and its TCRdb copy is limited to in-frame clones, with some not included. The data contain some 150,000 clones, approximately 80% of them singletons. The CDR3 loop spans 14 amino acids. Trimming removed 1 base from V and 3 bases from J, with 9 bases in between. Germline assignment: CDR1 KGHSH and CDR2 LQKENI. The source of this sequence is a male donor in good health and CMV-seronegative. Sequences were obtained from PBMCs. The V and J genes are TRBV18 and TRBJ1-1; D is perhaps TRBD1 (5 bases). The DNA for the CDR3 is TGTGCCAGCTCACCACAGGAACAGGACACTGAAGCTTTCTTT. Its protein product is CASSPQEQDTEAFF.